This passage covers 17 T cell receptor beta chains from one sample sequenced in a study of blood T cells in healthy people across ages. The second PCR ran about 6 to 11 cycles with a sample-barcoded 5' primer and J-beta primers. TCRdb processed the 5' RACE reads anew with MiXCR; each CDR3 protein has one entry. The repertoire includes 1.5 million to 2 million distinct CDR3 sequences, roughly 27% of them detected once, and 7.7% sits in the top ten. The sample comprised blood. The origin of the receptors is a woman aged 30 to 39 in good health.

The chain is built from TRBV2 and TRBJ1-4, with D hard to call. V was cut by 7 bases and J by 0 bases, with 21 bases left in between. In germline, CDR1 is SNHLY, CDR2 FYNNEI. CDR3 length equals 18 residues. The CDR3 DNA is TGTGCCAGCAACGTCCGCAGGACGAGTATCGCAACTAATGAAAAACTGTTTTTT. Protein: CASNVRRTSIATNEKLFF.

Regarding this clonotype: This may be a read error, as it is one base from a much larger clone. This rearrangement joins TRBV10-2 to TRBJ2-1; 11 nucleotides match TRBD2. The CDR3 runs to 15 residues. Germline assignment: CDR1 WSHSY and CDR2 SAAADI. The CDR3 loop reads CTSISGRADLDEQFF. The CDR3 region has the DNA TGCACCAGCATTAGCGGGAGGGCCGATCTCGATGAGCAGTTCTTC.

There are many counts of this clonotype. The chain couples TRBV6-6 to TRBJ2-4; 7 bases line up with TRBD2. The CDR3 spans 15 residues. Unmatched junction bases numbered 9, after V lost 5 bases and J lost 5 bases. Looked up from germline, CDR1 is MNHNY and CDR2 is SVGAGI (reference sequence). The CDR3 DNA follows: TGTGCCAGCAGTCCCCGCGGGGGAATGGAAAACATTCAGTACTTC. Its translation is CASSPRGGMENIQYF.

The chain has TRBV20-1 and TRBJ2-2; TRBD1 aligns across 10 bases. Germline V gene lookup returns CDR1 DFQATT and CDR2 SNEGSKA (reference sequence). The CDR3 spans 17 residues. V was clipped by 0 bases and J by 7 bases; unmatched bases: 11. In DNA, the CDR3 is TGCAGTGCTAGAGATTCCGGGACAGGGGTTTATAGCGGGGAGCTGTTTTTT. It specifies CSARDSGTGVYSGELFF.

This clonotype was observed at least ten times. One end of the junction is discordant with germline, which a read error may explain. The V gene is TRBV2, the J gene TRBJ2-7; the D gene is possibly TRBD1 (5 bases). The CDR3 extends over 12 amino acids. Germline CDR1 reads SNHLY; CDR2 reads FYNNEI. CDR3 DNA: TGTGCCAGCAGAGAAGACAGCTACGAGCAGTACTTC. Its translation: CASREDSYEQYF.

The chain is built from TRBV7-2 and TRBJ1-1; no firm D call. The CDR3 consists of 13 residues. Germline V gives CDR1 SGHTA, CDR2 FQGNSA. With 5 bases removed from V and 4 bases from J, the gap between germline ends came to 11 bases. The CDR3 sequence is CASSLTIPTEAFF. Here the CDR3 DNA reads TGTGCCAGCAGCCTCACAATTCCCACTGAAGCTTTCTTT.

The CDR3 loop reads CASSFWQVDQPQHF. CDR3 DNA sequence: TGTGCCAGCAGCTTTTGGCAGGTCGATCAGCCCCAGCATTTT. The V gene is TRBV5-6, the J gene TRBJ1-5, with D unresolved. CDR3 length: 14 amino acids. Germline V gives CDR1 SGHDT, CDR2 YYEEEE. The V gene lost 2 bases and the J gene lost 5 bases, with 11 bases spanning the gap.

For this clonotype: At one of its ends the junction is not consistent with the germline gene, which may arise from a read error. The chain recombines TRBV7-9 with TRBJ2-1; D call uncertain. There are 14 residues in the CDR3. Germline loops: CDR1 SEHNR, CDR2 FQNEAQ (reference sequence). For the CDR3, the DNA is TGTGCCGGCAGCCCCAGTGGTGGCGTGAATGAGCAGTTCTTC. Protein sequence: CAGSPSGGVNEQFF. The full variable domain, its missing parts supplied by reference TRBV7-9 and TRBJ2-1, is DTGVSQNPRHKITKRGQNVTFRCDPISEHNRLYWYRQTLGQGPEFLTYFQNEAQLEKSRLLSDRFSAERPKGSFSTLEIQRTEQGDSAMYLCAGSPSGGVNEQFFGPGTRLTVL.

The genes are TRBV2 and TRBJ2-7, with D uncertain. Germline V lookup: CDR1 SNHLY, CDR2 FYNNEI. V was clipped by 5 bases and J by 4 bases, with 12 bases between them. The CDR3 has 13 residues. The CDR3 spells CASSPTLWYEQYF. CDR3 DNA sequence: TGTGCCAGCAGTCCCACGCTATGGTACGAGCAGTACTTC.

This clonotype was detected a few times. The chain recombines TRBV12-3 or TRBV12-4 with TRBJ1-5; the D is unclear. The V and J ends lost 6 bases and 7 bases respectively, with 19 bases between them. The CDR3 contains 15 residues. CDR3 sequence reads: CASSQTGMVRQPQHF. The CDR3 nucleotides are TGTGCCAGCAGCCAGACGGGAATGGTAAGGCAGCCCCAGCATTTT.

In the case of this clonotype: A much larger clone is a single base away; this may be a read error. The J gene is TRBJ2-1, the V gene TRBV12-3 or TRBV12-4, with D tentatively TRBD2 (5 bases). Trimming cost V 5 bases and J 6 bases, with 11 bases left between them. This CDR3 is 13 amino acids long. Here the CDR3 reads CASSPSGRNEQFF. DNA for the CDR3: TGTGCCAGCAGTCCAAGCGGCCGCAATGAGCAGTTCTTC.

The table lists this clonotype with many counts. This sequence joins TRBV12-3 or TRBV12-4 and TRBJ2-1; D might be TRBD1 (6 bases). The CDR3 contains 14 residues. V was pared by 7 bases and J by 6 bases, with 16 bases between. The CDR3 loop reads CASIRDTATNEQFF. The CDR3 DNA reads TGTGCCAGCATTCGGGACACCGCCACCAATGAGCAGTTCTTC.

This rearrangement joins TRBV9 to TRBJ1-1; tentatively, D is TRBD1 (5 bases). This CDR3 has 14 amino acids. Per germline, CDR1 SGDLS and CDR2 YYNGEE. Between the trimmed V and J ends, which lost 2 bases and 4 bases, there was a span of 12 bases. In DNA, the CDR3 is TGTGCCAGCAGCGTCGCCTTGCAGGGCACTGAAGCTTTCTTT. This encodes CASSVALQGTEAFF.

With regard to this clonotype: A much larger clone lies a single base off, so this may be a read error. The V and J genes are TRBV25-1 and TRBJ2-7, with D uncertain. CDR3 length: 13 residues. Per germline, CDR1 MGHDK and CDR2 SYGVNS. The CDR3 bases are TGTGCCAGCAGGGAATCTGGGCCCTACGAGCAGTACTTC. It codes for CASRESGPYEQYF.

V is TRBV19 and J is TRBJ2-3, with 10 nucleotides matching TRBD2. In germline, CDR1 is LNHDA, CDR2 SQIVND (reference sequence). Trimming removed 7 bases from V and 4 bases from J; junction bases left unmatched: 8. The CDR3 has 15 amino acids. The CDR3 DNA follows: TGTGCCAGTACCCAAGCGGGAGGGCTCCCAGATACGCAGTATTTT. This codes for CASTQAGGLPDTQYF.

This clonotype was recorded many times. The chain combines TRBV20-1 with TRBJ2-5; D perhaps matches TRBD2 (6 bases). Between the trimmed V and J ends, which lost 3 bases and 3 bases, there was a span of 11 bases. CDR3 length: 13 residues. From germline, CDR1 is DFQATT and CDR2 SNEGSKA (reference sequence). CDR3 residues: CSARPWGEETQYF. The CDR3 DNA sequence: TGCAGTGCTAGGCCTTGGGGGGAAGAGACCCAGTACTTC.

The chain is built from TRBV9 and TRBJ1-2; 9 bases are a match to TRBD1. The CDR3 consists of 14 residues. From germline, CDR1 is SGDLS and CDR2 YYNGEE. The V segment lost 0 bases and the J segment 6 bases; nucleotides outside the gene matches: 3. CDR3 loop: CASSVGGQGDGYTF. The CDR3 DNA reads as TGTGCCAGCAGCGTAGGGGGACAGGGCGATGGCTACACCTTC.